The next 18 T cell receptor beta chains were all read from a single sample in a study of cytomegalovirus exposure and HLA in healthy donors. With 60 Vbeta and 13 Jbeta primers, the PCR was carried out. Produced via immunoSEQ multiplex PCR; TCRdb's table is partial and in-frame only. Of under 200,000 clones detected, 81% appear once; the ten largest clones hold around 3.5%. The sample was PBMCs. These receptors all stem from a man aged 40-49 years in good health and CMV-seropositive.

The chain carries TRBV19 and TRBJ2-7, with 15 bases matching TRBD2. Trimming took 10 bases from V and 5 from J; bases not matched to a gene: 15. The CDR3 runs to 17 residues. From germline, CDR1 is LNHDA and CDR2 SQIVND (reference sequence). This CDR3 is CAISSKGLAGGGDEQYF. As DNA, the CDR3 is TGTGCCATATCATCCAAGGGACTAGCGGGAGGTGGGGACGAGCAGTACTTC. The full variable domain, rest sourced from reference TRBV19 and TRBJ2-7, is DGGITQSPKYLFRKEGQNVTLSCEQNLNHDAMYWYRQDPGQGLRLIYYSQIVNDFQKGDIAEGYSVSREKKESFPLTVTSAQKNPTAFYLCAISSKGLAGGGDEQYFGPGTRLTVT.

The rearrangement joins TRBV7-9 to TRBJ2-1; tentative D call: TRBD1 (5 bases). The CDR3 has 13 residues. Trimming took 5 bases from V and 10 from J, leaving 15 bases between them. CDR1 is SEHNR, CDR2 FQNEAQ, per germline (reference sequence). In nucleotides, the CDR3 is TGTGCCAGCAGCCACCTGACAGCACACGAGCAGTTCTTC. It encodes CASSHLTAHEQFF. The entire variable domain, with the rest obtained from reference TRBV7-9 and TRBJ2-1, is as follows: DTGVSQNPRHKITKRGQNVTFRCDPISEHNRLYWYRQTLGQGPEFLTYFQNEAQLEKSRLLSDRFSAERPKGSFSTLEIQRTEQGDSAMYLCASSHLTAHEQFFGPGTRLTVL.

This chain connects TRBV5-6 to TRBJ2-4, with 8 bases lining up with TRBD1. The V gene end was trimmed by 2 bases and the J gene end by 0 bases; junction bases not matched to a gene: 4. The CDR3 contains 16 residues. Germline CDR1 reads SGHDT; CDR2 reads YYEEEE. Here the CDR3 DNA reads TGTGCCAGCAGCTTCCGGGACAGGCTAGCCAAAAACATTCAGTACTTC. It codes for CASSFRDRLAKNIQYF.

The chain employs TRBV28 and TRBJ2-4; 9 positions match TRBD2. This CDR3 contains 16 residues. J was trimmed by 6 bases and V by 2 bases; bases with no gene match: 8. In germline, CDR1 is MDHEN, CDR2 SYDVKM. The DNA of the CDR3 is TGTGCCAGCAGTTTACACATAGCGGGAGTGGCAAACATTCAGTACTTC. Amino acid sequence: CASSLHIAGVANIQYF. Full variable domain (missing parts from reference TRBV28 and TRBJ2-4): DVKVTQSSRYLVKRTGEKVFLECVQDMDHENMFWYRQDPGLGLRLIYFSYDVKMKEKGDIPEGYSVSREKKERFSLILESASTNQTSMYLCASSLHIAGVANIQYFGAGTRLSVL.

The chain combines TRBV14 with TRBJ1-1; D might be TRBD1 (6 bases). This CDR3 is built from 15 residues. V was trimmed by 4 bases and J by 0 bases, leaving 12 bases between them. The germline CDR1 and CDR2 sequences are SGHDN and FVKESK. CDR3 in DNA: TGTGCCAGCAGCCCTGGGACACTTATGAACACTGAAGCTTTCTTT. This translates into CASSPGTLMNTEAFF.

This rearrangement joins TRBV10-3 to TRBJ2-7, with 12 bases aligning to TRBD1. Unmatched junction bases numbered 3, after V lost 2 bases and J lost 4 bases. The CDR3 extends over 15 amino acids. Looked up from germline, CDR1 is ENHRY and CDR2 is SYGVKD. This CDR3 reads CAISEGTGGDYEQYF. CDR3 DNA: TGTGCCATCAGTGAGGGGACAGGGGGCGATTACGAGCAGTACTTC.

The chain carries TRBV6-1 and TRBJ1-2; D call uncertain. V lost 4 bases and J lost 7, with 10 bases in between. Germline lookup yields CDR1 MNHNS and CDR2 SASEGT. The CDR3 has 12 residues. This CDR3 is CASSGGTGGYTF. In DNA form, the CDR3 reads TGTGCCAGCAGTGGAGGAACTGGTGGCTACACCTTC.

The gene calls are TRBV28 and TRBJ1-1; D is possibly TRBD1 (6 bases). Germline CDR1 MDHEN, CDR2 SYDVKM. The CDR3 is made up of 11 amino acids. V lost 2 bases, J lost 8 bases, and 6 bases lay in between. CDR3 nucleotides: TGTGCCAGCAGTTTAGGGGGCGAAGCTTTCTTT. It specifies CASSLGGEAFF.

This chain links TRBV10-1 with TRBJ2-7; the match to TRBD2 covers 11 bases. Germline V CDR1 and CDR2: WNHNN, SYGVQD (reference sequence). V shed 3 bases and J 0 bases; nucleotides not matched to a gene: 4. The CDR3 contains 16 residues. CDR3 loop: CASSDPGTSGSYEQYF. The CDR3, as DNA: TGCGCCAGCAGTGATCCCGGGACTAGCGGCTCCTACGAGCAGTACTTC.

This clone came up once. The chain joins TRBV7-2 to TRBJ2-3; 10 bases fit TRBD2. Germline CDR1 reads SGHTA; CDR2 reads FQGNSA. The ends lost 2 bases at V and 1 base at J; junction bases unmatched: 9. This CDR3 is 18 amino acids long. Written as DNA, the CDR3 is TGTGCCAGCAGCTTAACGAGGGCTAGCGGGGGCCGCACAGATACGCAGTATTTT. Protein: CASSLTRASGGRTDTQYF. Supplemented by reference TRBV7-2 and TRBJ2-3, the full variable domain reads GAGVSQSPSNKVTEKGKDVELRCDPISGHTALYWYRQSLGQGLEFLIYFQGNSAPDKSGLPSDRFSAERTGGSVSTLTIQRTQQEDSAVYLCASSLTRASGGRTDTQYFGPGTRLTVL.

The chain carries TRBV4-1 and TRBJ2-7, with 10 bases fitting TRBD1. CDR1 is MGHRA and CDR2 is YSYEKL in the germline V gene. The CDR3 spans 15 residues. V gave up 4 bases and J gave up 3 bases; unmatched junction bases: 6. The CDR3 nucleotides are TGCGCCAGCAGCCTACGGACAGGGGGGCTCTACGAGCAGTACTTC. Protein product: CASSLRTGGLYEQYF.

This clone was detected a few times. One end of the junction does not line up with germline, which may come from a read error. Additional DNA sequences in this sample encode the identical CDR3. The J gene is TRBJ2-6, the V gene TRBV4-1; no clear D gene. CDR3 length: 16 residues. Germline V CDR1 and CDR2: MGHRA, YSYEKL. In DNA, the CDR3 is TGTGCCAGCAGCCAAGATCCCAACTCTGGGGCCAACGTCCTGACTTTC. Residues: CASSQDPNSGANVLTF.

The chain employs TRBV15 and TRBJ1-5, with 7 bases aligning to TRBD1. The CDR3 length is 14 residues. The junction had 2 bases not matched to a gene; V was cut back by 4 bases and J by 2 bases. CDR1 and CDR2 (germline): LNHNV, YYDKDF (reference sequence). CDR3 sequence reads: CATSTDRGNQPQHF. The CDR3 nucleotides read TGTGCCACCAGCACCGACAGGGGCAATCAGCCCCAGCATTTT.

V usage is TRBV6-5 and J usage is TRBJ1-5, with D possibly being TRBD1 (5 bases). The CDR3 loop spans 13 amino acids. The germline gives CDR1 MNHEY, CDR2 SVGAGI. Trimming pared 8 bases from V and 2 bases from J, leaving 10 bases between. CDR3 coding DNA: TGTGCCAGCGAAAGGGGTGGCAATCAGCCCCAGCATTTT. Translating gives CASERGGNQPQHF.

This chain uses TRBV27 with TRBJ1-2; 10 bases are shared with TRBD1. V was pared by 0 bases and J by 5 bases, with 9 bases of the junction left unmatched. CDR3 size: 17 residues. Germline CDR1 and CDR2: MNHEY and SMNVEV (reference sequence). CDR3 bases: TGTGCCAGCAGTTTATCGGCCCCGGGACAGGGGTGGTATGGCTACACCTTC. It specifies CASSLSAPGQGWYGYTF.

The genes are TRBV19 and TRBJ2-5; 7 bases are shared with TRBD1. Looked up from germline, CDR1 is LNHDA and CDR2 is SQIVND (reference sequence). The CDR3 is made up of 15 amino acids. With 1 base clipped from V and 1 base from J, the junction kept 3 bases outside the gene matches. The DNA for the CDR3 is TGTGCCAGTAGTATAGGGACAGGACGCCAAGAGACCCAGTACTTC. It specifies CASSIGTGRQETQYF.

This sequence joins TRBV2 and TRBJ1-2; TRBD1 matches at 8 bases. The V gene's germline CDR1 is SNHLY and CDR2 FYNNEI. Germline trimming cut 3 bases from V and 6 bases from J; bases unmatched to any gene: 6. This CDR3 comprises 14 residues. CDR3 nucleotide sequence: TGTGCCAGCAGTGAGGCGGACAGGGCGGATGGCTACACCTTC. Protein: CASSEADRADGYTF.

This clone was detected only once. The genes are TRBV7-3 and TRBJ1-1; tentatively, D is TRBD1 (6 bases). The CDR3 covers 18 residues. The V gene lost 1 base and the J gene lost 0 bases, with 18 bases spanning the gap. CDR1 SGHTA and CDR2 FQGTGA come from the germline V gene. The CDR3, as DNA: TGTGCCAGCAGCTTAAACCCTCCACGCAGGGGACTGAACACTGAAGCTTTCTTT. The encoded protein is CASSLNPPRRGLNTEAFF. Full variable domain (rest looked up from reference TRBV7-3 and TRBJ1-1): GAGVSQTPSNKVTEKGKYVELRCDPISGHTALYWYRQSLGQGPEFLIYFQGTGAADDSGLPNDRFFAVRPEGSVSTLKIQRTERGDSAVYLCASSLNPPRRGLNTEAFFGQGTRLTVV.